Following are 12 T cell receptor beta chains from one sample sequenced in a study of blood T cell repertoires in COVID-19. The data were produced by immunoSEQ multiplex PCR, yet TCRdb's version contains in-frame clones alone and is incomplete. This table has 45,000 to 70,000 clones, about nine tenths appearing once. Sequenced: peripheral blood. The receptors here all came from a woman over 75 with COVID-19, enrolled during active disease.

This CDR3 is CASSSVRAGARLITDTQYF. The CDR3 nucleotides read TGTGCCAGCAGCTCCGTAAGAGCGGGGGCCCGATTAATCACAGATACGCAGTATTTT. The chain employs TRBV11-2 and TRBJ2-3; 8 bases fit TRBD2. Per the germline V gene, CDR1 is SGHAT and CDR2 is FQNNGV. V lost 4 bases, J lost 2 bases, and 17 bases stayed unmatched. The CDR3 runs to 19 residues.

This clone has only one observation. The rearrangement links TRBV6-5 to TRBJ2-7; tentatively, D is TRBD1 (6 bases). CDR1 and CDR2 (germline): MNHEY, SVGAGI. V shed 0 bases and J shed 7 bases, with 16 bases lying between them. The CDR3 is made up of 15 amino acids. The CDR3 reads CASSYSARGLWEQYF. Here the CDR3 DNA reads TGTGCCAGCAGTTACTCTGCCAGGGGATTGTGGGAGCAGTACTTC.

J is TRBJ2-1 and V is TRBV19; 9 bases match TRBD1. The CDR3 has 15 residues. Per germline, CDR1 LNHDA and CDR2 SQIVND (reference sequence). V lost 5 bases to trimming and J lost 1 base; unmatched junction nucleotides: 3. Written as DNA, the CDR3 is TGTGCCAGTAGTTCAGGACAGGGGTCCTACAATGAGCAGTTCTTC. Translation gives CASSSGQGSYNEQFF.

J is TRBJ1-2 and V is TRBV6-5, with 7 bases matching TRBD1. The germline V gene has CDR1 MNHEY and CDR2 SVGAGI. This CDR3 is 14 amino acids long. Trimming took 4 bases from V and 2 from J; bases not matched to a gene: 4. In nucleotides, the CDR3 is TGTGCCAGCAGTTTCTTGGGACAGAACTATGGCTACACCTTC. It yields the protein CASSFLGQNYGYTF.

In its sample, this clone was seen once. The chain joins TRBV15 to TRBJ1-2; no firm D call. V was clipped by 1 base and J by 1 base, with 10 bases between them. The CDR3 totals 15 residues. CDR1 is LNHNV and CDR2 is YYDKDF in the germline V gene (reference sequence). CDR3 residues: CATSRGLSVNYGYTF. In DNA form, the CDR3 reads TGTGCCACCAGCAGAGGGTTATCAGTTAACTATGGCTACACCTTC.

The table lists this clone with a count of one. J is TRBJ1-2 and V is TRBV7-9, with no clear D. The V gene lost 5 bases and the J gene lost 2 bases, with 9 bases spanning the gap. This CDR3 comprises 13 residues. The V gene's germline CDR1 is SEHNR and CDR2 FQNEAQ (reference sequence). The chain's CDR3 is CASSRQANYGYTF. The CDR3 nucleotides are TGTGCCAGCAGCCGGCAGGCAAACTATGGCTACACCTTC.

This chain uses TRBV7-2 with TRBJ2-2; TRBD1 matches 7 bases. This CDR3 region has 15 residues. The junction had 10 bases not matched to a gene; V was cut back by 5 bases and J by 7 bases. Germline V lookup: CDR1 SGHTA, CDR2 FQGNSA. The CDR3 loop reads CASSQGQPVLGELFF. The CDR3 DNA is TGTGCCAGCAGCCAGGGACAGCCTGTTCTCGGGGAGCTGTTTTTT.

The rearrangement uses TRBV6-6 and TRBJ1-2, with D perhaps TRBD1 (6 bases). The CDR3 consists of 15 residues. V lost 6 bases to trimming and J lost 5 bases, with 19 bases between them. CDR1 and CDR2 (germline): MNHNY, SVGAGI (reference sequence). The CDR3 sequence is CASRFTGTGMYGYTF. The CDR3 nucleotides are TGTGCCAGCAGATTCACCGGAACAGGGATGTATGGCTACACCTTC.

This clone has only one observation. J is TRBJ1-1 and V is TRBV21-1; the DNA was not compared with TRBD1, the D call given in the table. TRBV21-1 is assigned pseudogene status. There are 19 residues in the CDR3. CDR3 in DNA: TGTGCCAGCAGCAAAGCCACCTGGCCAGGGTCGGAGTGCGACACTGAAGCTTTCTTT. Its translation: CASSKATWPGSECDTEAFF.

The chain recombines TRBV28 with TRBJ1-1; D is unclear. Trimming cost V 3 bases and J 3 bases, with 8 bases left between them. The CDR3 totals 13 residues. CDR1 is MDHEN, CDR2 SYDVKM, per germline. The CDR3: CASSFAGDTEAFF. In DNA, the CDR3 is TGTGCCAGCAGTTTCGCAGGCGACACTGAAGCTTTCTTT.

The chain is built from TRBV5-1 and TRBJ2-2, with 9 bases fitting TRBD2. Germline values: CDR1 SGHRS, CDR2 YFSETQ. The CDR3 consists of 16 residues. The trim removed 3 bases at V and 4 bases at J, leaving 7 bases unmatched. The CDR3 is CASSSAGGPGTGELFF. The CDR3 coding sequence is TGCGCCAGCAGCTCTGCGGGGGGGCCGGGCACCGGGGAGCTGTTTTTT.

The chain has TRBV10-3 and TRBJ2-3, with a tentative D call TRBD2 (6 bases). V lost 4 bases to trimming and J lost 1 base, with 12 bases between them. There are 15 residues in the CDR3. CDR1 ENHRY and CDR2 SYGVKD come from the germline V gene. Here the CDR3 reads CAISGGLFRTDTQYF. CDR3 in DNA: TGTGCCATCAGTGGAGGACTATTCCGCACAGATACGCAGTATTTT.